This T cell receptor (beta chain) was found in a study of PD-1 blockade in classical Hodgkin lymphoma. Every patient experienced relapse after autologous stem cell transplantation, and brentuximab vedotin exposure varied. Some clones are missing from TCRdb's copy, which holds only in-frame ones; the method was immunoSEQ multiplex PCR. Here the sample spans some 100,000 clones, around 88% being singletons. The V and J ends lost 2 bases and 2 bases respectively, with 2 bases between them. The CDR3 covers 12 residues. Germline V gene sequence: CDR1 SEHNR, CDR2 FQNEAQ (reference sequence). This TCR was sampled from a human donor with classical Hodgkin lymphoma. Source: peripheral blood mononuclear cells (PBMCs), taken before the second cycle of nivolumab. The chain is built from TRBV7-9 and TRBJ2-3; D unresolved. CDR3 DNA sequence: TGTGCCAGCAGCTTACCCACAGATACGCAGTATTTT. This encodes CASSLPTDTQYF.